What follows are 23 T cell receptor beta chains derived from one specimen sequenced in a study of CD8+ T cells in alopecia areata. As to treatment: oral pan-JAK inhibitor, 5-10 mg twice daily. cDNA prepared by RNA extraction and subsequent reverse transcription served as the template for sequencing. The method was immunoSEQ multiplex PCR; TCRdb's version includes in-frame clones alone and lacks a portion of them. Seen here are approximately 100,000 clones, just under 60% observed once, and the top ten hold 16%. This sample comprised CD8+ T cells sorted from blood, obtained at approximately week 56, from a patient treated with tofacitinib. The receptors stem from a human donor with alopecia areata.

This sequence joins TRBV18 and TRBJ2-1; D is unresolved. The V gene's germline CDR1 is KGHSH and CDR2 LQKENI. This CDR3 comprises 16 residues. Trimming took off 0 bases at V and 0 bases at J, with 9 bases between the two ends. CDR3 amino acids: CASSPPGSGSYNEQFF. In DNA form, the CDR3 reads TGTGCCAGCTCACCACCGGGGTCAGGCTCCTACAATGAGCAGTTCTTC.

The chain links TRBV30 to TRBJ1-1; unclear D gene. Germline values: CDR1 GTSNPN, CDR2 SVGIG (reference sequence). V was trimmed by 4 bases and J by 11 bases, leaving 14 bases between them. This CDR3 region has 11 residues. The CDR3 coding sequence is TGTGCCTGGATTACGCGGGCGAGCGCTTTCTTT. Its protein is CAWITRASAFF.

The J gene is TRBJ2-1, the V gene TRBV7-9; no firm D call. V lost 5 bases to trimming and J lost 6 bases, with 14 bases between them. Per the germline V gene, CDR1 is SEHNR and CDR2 is FQNEAQ (reference sequence). This CDR3 is built from 14 residues. The CDR3 coding sequence is TGTGCCAGCAGCCACGCCGGAGTTCGCAATGAGCAGTTCTTC. This gives the protein CASSHAGVRNEQFF.

This clone was found a few times. The chain is built from TRBV5-6 and TRBJ1-3; unclear D gene. CDR3 length: 14 amino acids. Trimming cost V 2 bases and J 0 bases, with 6 bases left between them. CDR1 is SGHDT and CDR2 is YYEEEE in the germline V gene. CDR3 region: CASSFFRSGNTIYF. The DNA of the CDR3 is TGTGCCAGCAGCTTTTTTCGCTCTGGAAACACCATATATTTT.

This clone has only a few counts. This chain connects TRBV4-2 to TRBJ2-5, with D unresolved. This CDR3 spans 15 amino acids. Germline-derived CDR1 and CDR2 are LGHNA and YNFKEQ. Trimming took off 1 base at V and 0 bases at J, with 9 bases between the two ends. CDR3 nucleotide sequence: TGTGCCAGCAGCCAAGTTCTCGGACACCAAGAGACCCAGTACTTC. It yields the protein CASSQVLGHQETQYF.

The chain is built from TRBV5-1 and TRBJ2-7; the D is unclear. V was trimmed by 4 bases and J by 2 bases, leaving 13 bases between them. CDR1 SGHRS and CDR2 YFSETQ come from the germline V gene. The CDR3 length is 14 residues. CDR3 in amino acids: CASSPRLNPYEQYF. CDR3 in DNA: TGCGCCAGCAGCCCGCGACTCAACCCCTACGAGCAGTACTTC.

J is TRBJ2-5 and V is TRBV6-5; D remains unclear. Trimming took off 0 bases at V and 5 bases at J, with 13 bases between the two ends. The CDR3 sequence is 15 residues long. CDR1 MNHEY and CDR2 SVGAGI come from the germline V gene. The CDR3 loop is CASSYSLMPQETQYF. The CDR3 DNA is TGTGCCAGCAGTTACTCCCTGATGCCGCAGGAGACCCAGTACTTC.

This clone was detected only a few times. The gene calls are TRBV7-2 and TRBJ2-5, with D perhaps TRBD2 (5 bases). Germline assignment: CDR1 SGHTA and CDR2 FQGNSA. There are 14 residues in the CDR3. Between the trimmed V and J ends, which lost 1 base and 2 bases, there was a span of 8 bases. CDR3 residues: CASSLEGVQETQYF. In DNA, the CDR3 is TGTGCCAGCAGCTTAGAGGGAGTTCAAGAGACCCAGTACTTC. The full variable domain, in which reference TRBV7-2 and TRBJ2-5 provide the parts outside the CDR3, is GAGVSQSPSNKVTEKGKDVELRCDPISGHTALYWYRQSLGQGLEFLIYFQGNSAPDKSGLPSDRFSAERTGGSVSTLTIQRTQQEDSAVYLCASSLEGVQETQYFGPGTRLLVL.

This chain connects TRBV4-1 to TRBJ2-1; 9 bases align to TRBD2. CDR1 and CDR2 from the germline V gene are MGHRA and YSYEKL. Unmatched junction bases numbered 6, after V lost 4 bases and J lost 5 bases. The CDR3 extends over 15 amino acids. CDR3 sequence reads: CASSPLIAGDNEQFF. The CDR3 DNA reads as TGCGCCAGCAGCCCCCTGATAGCGGGGGACAATGAGCAGTTCTTC.

This clone has just a few counts. The chain is built from TRBV19 and TRBJ1-1; D is undetermined. CDR3 length equals 11 residues. Trimming stripped 4 bases from V and 8 bases from J, with 8 bases between. Germline V gene lookup returns CDR1 LNHDA and CDR2 SQIVND (reference sequence). CDR3 bases: TGTGCCAGTAGTACCGACTACGAAGCTTTCTTT. This codes for CASSTDYEAFF.

This clone appeared a few times. V usage is TRBV30 and J usage is TRBJ1-2; D remains ambiguous. The germline V and J ends were trimmed by 5 bases and 6 bases, with 13 bases remaining between them. The CDR3 has 12 residues. Per the germline V gene, CDR1 is GTSNPN and CDR2 is SVGIG (reference sequence). The CDR3 DNA sequence: TGTGCCTGGGCGCTCACGGTCGATGGCTACACCTTC. Translating it yields CAWALTVDGYTF.

For the CDR3, the DNA is TGTGCCAGCAGTTACTCCCTGAGGGAGACCCAGTACTTC. Amino acids: CASSYSLRETQYF. The rearrangement uses TRBV6-6 and TRBJ2-5; D gene ambiguous. The germline V gene encodes CDR1 MNHNY and CDR2 SVGAGI (reference sequence). CDR3 length: 13 amino acids. Trimming took 0 bases from V and 5 from J, leaving 7 bases between them.

This chain connects TRBV2 to TRBJ2-2; TRBD1 agrees at 7 bases. Germline trimming cut 9 bases from V and 0 bases from J; bases unmatched to any gene: 13. The CDR3 runs 17 residues. The germline V gene has CDR1 SNHLY and CDR2 FYNNEI. CDR3 bases: TGTGCCAGTTTAATCGACAGGGAGTATTCGAACACCGGGGAGCTGTTTTTT. This encodes CASLIDREYSNTGELFF.

The chain couples TRBV2 to TRBJ2-5, with D perhaps TRBD2 (7 bases). Germline loops: CDR1 SNHLY, CDR2 FYNNEI. The CDR3 has 14 residues. With 4 bases removed from V and 4 bases from J, the gap between germline ends came to 13 bases. The DNA of the CDR3 is TGTGCCAGCAGTGGTGCGGGGGCAGGAGAGACCCAGTACTTC. This codes for CASSGAGAGETQYF.

There are a few counts of this clone. CDR3 DNA sequence: TGTGCCAGCAGCTTCCTAAGGGGGCAGGAGACCCAGTACTTC. This translates into CASSFLRGQETQYF. This chain joins TRBV7-9 and TRBJ2-5; 7 bases match TRBD1. After removal of 3 bases from V and 5 bases from J, the junction contained 6 bases not matched to a gene. The CDR3 contains 14 residues. Germline-derived CDR1 and CDR2 are SEHNR and FQNEAQ (reference sequence).

The genes are TRBV5-1 and TRBJ2-7; D remains ambiguous. Germline CDR1 SGHRS, CDR2 YFSETQ. The CDR3 length is 14 residues. V was pared by 1 base and J by 2 bases, with 10 bases between. CDR3 residues: CASSLWPDTYEQYF. CDR3 DNA: TGCGCCAGCAGCTTGTGGCCGGATACCTACGAGCAGTACTTC.

The chain combines TRBV18 with TRBJ2-5, with D possibly matching TRBD1 (5 bases). This CDR3 comprises 14 residues. V was clipped by 3 bases and J by 2 bases, with 10 bases between them. CDR1 and CDR2 (germline): KGHSH, LQKENI. CDR3 coding DNA: TGTGCCAGCTCACCCCGGACACATCAAGAGACCCAGTACTTC. It specifies CASSPRTHQETQYF.

This clone came up a few times. The chain uses TRBV2 and TRBJ1-5, with a weak D call TRBD1 (5 bases). CDR3 size: 15 residues. CDR1 is SNHLY, CDR2 FYNNEI, per germline. With 7 bases removed from V and 0 bases from J, the gap between germline ends came to 13 bases. This CDR3 reads CASTDGHISNQPQHF. The CDR3 DNA reads TGTGCCAGCACCGACGGACACATTAGCAATCAGCCCCAGCATTTT.

This chain joins TRBV5-1 and TRBJ2-7; D is possibly TRBD2 (6 bases). The germline V gene encodes CDR1 SGHRS and CDR2 YFSETQ. V gave up 3 bases and J gave up 3 bases, with 10 bases separating them. The CDR3 is 13 amino acids. DNA for the CDR3: TGCGCCAGCAGCTCACCGGGAGTCTACGAGCAGTACTTC. As protein: CASSSPGVYEQYF.

V usage is TRBV5-1 and J usage is TRBJ1-1; TRBD1 matches at 10 bases. This CDR3 is 16 amino acids long. V gave up 3 bases and J gave up 0 bases; unmatched junction bases: 5. Germline CDR1 is SGHRS and CDR2 is YFSETQ. Here the CDR3 reads CASSSGTGEVNTEAFF. The CDR3 DNA follows: TGCGCCAGCAGCTCAGGGACAGGGGAAGTGAACACTGAAGCTTTCTTT.

This chain uses TRBV5-1 with TRBJ2-7; 8 bases are shared with TRBD2. With the DNA end fitting TRBJ2-5 better, the J assignment may be wrong. Germline CDR1 SGHRS, CDR2 YFSETQ. This CDR3 has 15 amino acids. CDR3 amino acids: CASSLYGGVQETQYF. CDR3 DNA sequence: TGCGCCAGCAGCCTATACGGGGGGGTCCAAGAGACCCAGTACTTC.

The chain links TRBV6-1 to TRBJ2-7, with 7 bases aligning to TRBD1. Germline CDR1 and CDR2: MNHNS and SASEGT. The CDR3 contains 13 residues. V dropped 10 bases and J dropped 0; count of bases not matched to a gene: 6. The DNA of the CDR3 is TGTGCCACGGGGACAGTCAGCTCCTACGAGCAGTACTTC. This translates into CATGTVSSYEQYF.

The gene calls are TRBV13 and TRBJ2-5; no clear D. V lost 6 bases and J 4 bases, leaving 6 bases between the germline ends. CDR3 size: 11 residues. Looked up from germline, CDR1 is PRHDT and CDR2 is FYEKMQ (reference sequence). The CDR3, as DNA: TGTGCCAGCAGACCTATAGAGACCCAGTACTTC. Its translation: CASRPIETQYF.